These 3 T cell receptor beta chains share one sample of origin, sequenced in a study of shared clonotypes between healthy human individuals. The repertoire was sequenced with immunoSEQ multiplex PCR; TCRdb's copy has only in-frame clones and lacks some. The table has fewer than 1.8 million clones, approximately 98.5% seen once. Sequenced: naive CD4+ T cells sorted from blood. As for subset: CD45RA+ positively selected. The receptors shown here come from a man aged 25-45 years in good health.

This chain uses TRBV5-1 with TRBJ2-1, with 8 nucleotides matching TRBD2. The V gene end was trimmed by 0 bases and the J gene end by 5 bases; junction bases not matched to a gene: 10. The V gene's germline CDR1 is SGHRS and CDR2 YFSETQ. The CDR3 runs 17 residues. The CDR3 bases are TGCGCCAGCAGCTTGGCGGTTAGCGGGAAGTATAACAATGAGCAGTTCTTC. Protein sequence: CASSLAVSGKYNNEQFF. Looking up the rest from reference TRBV5-1 and TRBJ2-1 gives the full variable domain: KAGVTQTPRYLIKTRGQQVTLSCSPISGHRSVSWYQQTPGQGLQFLFEYFSETQRNKGNFPGRFSGRQFSNSRSEMNVSTLELGDSALYLCASSLAVSGKYNNEQFFGPGTRLTVL.

The J gene is TRBJ2-2, the V gene TRBV29-1, with D possibly being TRBD2 (6 bases). Germline-derived CDR1 and CDR2 are SQVTM and ANQGSEA. This CDR3 region has 12 residues. Trimming removed 3 bases from V and 7 bases from J, with 9 bases in between. The CDR3 DNA follows: TGCAGCGTTGAGGGGGGTATCGGGGAGCTGTTTTTT. Its protein product is CSVEGGIGELFF.

The chain combines TRBV2 with TRBJ2-2; the D gene is possibly TRBD2 (6 bases). Germline CDR1 and CDR2: SNHLY and FYNNEI. The CDR3 sequence is 14 residues long. V was cut by 8 bases and J by 3 bases, with 13 bases left in between. The CDR3 protein is CASGMGGDTGELFF. DNA for the CDR3: TGTGCCAGCGGAATGGGGGGTGACACCGGGGAGCTGTTTTTT.